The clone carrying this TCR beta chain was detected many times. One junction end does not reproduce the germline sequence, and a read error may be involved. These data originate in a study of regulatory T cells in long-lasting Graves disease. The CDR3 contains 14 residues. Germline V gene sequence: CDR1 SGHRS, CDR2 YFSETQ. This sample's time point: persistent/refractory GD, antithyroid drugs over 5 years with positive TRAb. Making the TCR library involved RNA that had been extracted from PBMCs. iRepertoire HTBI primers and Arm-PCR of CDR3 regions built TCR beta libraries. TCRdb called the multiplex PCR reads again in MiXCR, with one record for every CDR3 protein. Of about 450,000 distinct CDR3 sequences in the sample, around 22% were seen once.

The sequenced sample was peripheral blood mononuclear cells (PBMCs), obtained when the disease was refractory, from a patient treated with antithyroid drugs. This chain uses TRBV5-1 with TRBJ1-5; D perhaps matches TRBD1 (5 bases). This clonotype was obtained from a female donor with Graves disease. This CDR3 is CASSLGAGNQPQHF. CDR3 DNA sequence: TGTGCCAGCAGCTTAGGGGCGGGGAATCAGCCCCAGCATTTT.